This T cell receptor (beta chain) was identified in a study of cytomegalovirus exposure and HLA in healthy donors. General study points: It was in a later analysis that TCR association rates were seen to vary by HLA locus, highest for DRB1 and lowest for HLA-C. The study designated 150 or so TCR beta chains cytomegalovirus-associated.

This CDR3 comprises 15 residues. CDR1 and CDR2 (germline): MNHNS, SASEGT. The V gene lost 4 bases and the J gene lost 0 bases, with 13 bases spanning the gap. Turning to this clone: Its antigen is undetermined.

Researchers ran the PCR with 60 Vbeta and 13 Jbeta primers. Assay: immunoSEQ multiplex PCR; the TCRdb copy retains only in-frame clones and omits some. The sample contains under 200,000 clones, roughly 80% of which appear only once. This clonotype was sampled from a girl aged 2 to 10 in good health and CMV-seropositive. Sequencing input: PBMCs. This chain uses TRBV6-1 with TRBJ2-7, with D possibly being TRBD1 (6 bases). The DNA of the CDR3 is TGTGCCAGCAGTGTTATCACAGGGAGCTCCTACGAGCAGTACTTC. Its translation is CASSVITGSSYEQYF.